These 14 T cell receptor beta chains share one sample of origin, sequenced in a study of identical twins. TCRdb analysed the 5' RACE reads with MiXCR anew, one entry per CDR3 protein. The data contain 550,000 to 700,000 distinct CDR3 sequences, 21% of them singletons. These data are also associated with another study on T cells expressing NK-cell markers.

Sequences were obtained from PBMCs. The receptors shown here come from a woman under 30 in good health.

The J gene is TRBJ2-2, the V gene TRBV7-2; D possibly corresponds to TRBD2 (6 bases). Trimming took off 7 bases at V and 6 bases at J, with 18 bases between the two ends. CDR3 length: 15 amino acids. The germline CDR1 and CDR2 sequences are SGHTA and FQGNSA. Written as DNA, the CDR3 is TGTGCCAGCACCCGGGACTCAACGAAGTCCGGGGAGCTGTTTTTT. It codes for CASTRDSTKSGELFF.

This clonotype showed up just a few times. The chain recombines TRBV20-1 with TRBJ2-7; no clear D. Germline lookup yields CDR1 DFQATT and CDR2 SNEGSKA (reference sequence). Trimming removed 5 bases at V and 9 bases at J, with 14 bases between. This CDR3 contains 11 residues. CDR3 nucleotides: TGCAGTGCTGGCCTAGGGTTCCCGCAGTACTTC. This translates into CSAGLGFPQYF.

The gene calls are TRBV6-1 and TRBJ2-2; TRBD2 matches 8 bases. The CDR3 consists of 15 residues. Unmatched junction bases numbered 5, after V lost 7 bases and J lost 1 base. Per germline, CDR1 MNHNS and CDR2 SASEGT. CDR3: CASTLAGENTGELFF. The CDR3 bases are TGTGCCAGCACGCTAGCGGGCGAGAACACCGGGGAGCTGTTTTTT.

This clonotype was picked up one time. The chain recombines TRBV29-1 with TRBJ2-7; TRBD1 agrees at 7 bases. This CDR3 has 13 amino acids. Germline values: CDR1 SQVTM, CDR2 ANQGSEA. V trimming: 6 bases; J trimming: 3 bases; junction bases outside the gene matches: 8. DNA for the CDR3: TGCAGCGTCGCCCGACAGGGAGTCTACGAGCAGTACTTC. It is translated as CSVARQGVYEQYF.

This clonotype was seen a few times. The chain links TRBV4-3 to TRBJ2-3; 7 bases are shared with TRBD2. Germline V gene sequence: CDR1 LGHNA, CDR2 YSLEER. CDR3 size: 17 residues. J gave up 2 bases and V 1 base, and 9 bases lay outside the gene matches. The CDR3 here is CASSQAMASGPTDTQYF. CDR3 sequence (DNA): TGCGCCAGCAGCCAAGCAATGGCTAGCGGTCCCACAGATACGCAGTATTTT.

This clonotype was detected a few times. This chain uses TRBV20-1 with TRBJ2-2; 7 bases align to TRBD2. With V trimmed by 3 bases and J by 8 bases, 9 bases remained unmatched. The CDR3 totals 14 residues. Germline CDR1 DFQATT, CDR2 SNEGSKA (reference sequence). CDR3 sequence (DNA): TGCAGTGCTAGCTCCTCCGAGGGAGGGGGGGAGCTGTTTTTT. Its translation is CSASSSEGGGELFF.

The chain uses TRBV20-1 and TRBJ2-3; D gene unclear. The CDR3 spans 15 residues. Germline values: CDR1 DFQATT, CDR2 SNEGSKA (reference sequence). Trimming pared 1 base from V and 0 bases from J, leaving 11 bases between. The CDR3 DNA reads as TGCAGTGCTAGAGTCCAGAAAGCGAGCACAGATACGCAGTATTTT. Encoded protein: CSARVQKASTDTQYF.

This clonotype was counted only a few times. The chain has TRBV15 and TRBJ2-7, with D possibly being TRBD1 (5 bases). V gave up 4 bases and J gave up 6 bases, with 16 bases separating them. Germline assignment: CDR1 LNHNV and CDR2 YYDKDF (reference sequence). The CDR3 sequence is 14 residues long. The CDR3 here is CATSTPTGAPEQYF. CDR3 DNA: TGTGCCACCAGCACCCCAACAGGCGCTCCCGAGCAGTACTTC.

This clonotype has ten or more counts. The chain couples TRBV7-2 to TRBJ1-5; D might be TRBD1 (5 bases). The CDR3 spans 14 residues. The germline CDR1 and CDR2 sequences are SGHTA and FQGNSA. V lost 1 base and J 10 bases, leaving 14 bases between the germline ends. The CDR3 protein is CASSLVGEGAPQHF. CDR3 bases: TGTGCCAGCAGCTTAGTTGGGGAAGGGGCCCCCCAGCATTTT.

This clonotype appeared a few times. The genes are TRBV20-1 and TRBJ2-5; no firm D call. Trimming removed 3 bases at V and 5 bases at J, with 13 bases between. The CDR3 consists of 13 residues. Germline loops: CDR1 DFQATT, CDR2 SNEGSKA (reference sequence). The CDR3 region has the DNA TGCAGTGCTAGCTCGGCGCTCGAGGAGACCCAGTACTTC. Its protein product is CSASSALEETQYF.

In this sample, this clonotype turned up a few times. The chain is built from TRBV5-6 and TRBJ2-3; D gene unclear. The CDR3 runs to 16 residues. Germline CDR1 SGHDT, CDR2 YYEEEE. Trimming left V 4 bases short and J 1 base short, with 16 bases between. CDR3 amino acids: CASSRTPSRGTDTQYF. DNA for the CDR3: TGTGCCAGCAGCAGGACGCCCAGTCGTGGCACAGATACGCAGTATTTT.

This clonotype was detected a few times. CDR3 loop: CARSWWDRNTEAFF. The CDR3 DNA reads TGTGCCAGAAGCTGGTGGGACAGGAACACTGAAGCTTTCTTT. The chain links TRBV5-3 to TRBJ1-1; 7 bases are shared with TRBD1. TRBV5-3 is designated an ORF whose function remains uncertain. The CDR3 length is 14 residues. Germline trimming cut 3 bases from V and 1 base from J; bases unmatched to any gene: 3.

This clonotype was seen a handful of times. The V and J genes are TRBV11-3 and TRBJ1-1; D remains ambiguous. CDR3 length equals 14 residues. The ends were cut back, 2 bases at V and 8 bases at J, with 15 bases in the middle. From germline, CDR1 is SGHNT and CDR2 YENEEA. In DNA, the CDR3 is TGTGCCAGCAGCTTACAAATGGAACGGGGAGAAGCTTTCTTT. Protein: CASSLQMERGEAFF.

This clonotype was seen more than once but under ten times. The rearrangement joins TRBV7-2 to TRBJ1-1, with D possibly TRBD1 on 5 matching bases. Trimming took 6 bases from V and 1 from J, leaving 15 bases between them. Germline V CDR1 and CDR2: SGHTA, FQGNSA. CDR3 length: 15 residues. The CDR3 DNA sequence: TGTGCCAGCAGTTCAGGGCGGGTGAAGAACACTGAAGCTTTCTTT. Protein sequence: CASSSGRVKNTEAFF.